These 30 T cell receptor beta chains came from one sample sequenced in a study of cytomegalovirus exposure and HLA in healthy donors. Generated by immunoSEQ multiplex PCR, the TCRdb table keeps only in-frame clones and is missing some. This sample has around 150,000 clones, with more than 75% found just once. Sequencing was carried out using PBMCs. These receptors were obtained from a man younger than 35 in good health and CMV-seronegative.

The chain carries TRBV6-5 and TRBJ2-7; 14 bases are shared with TRBD2. Germline assignment: CDR1 MNHEY and CDR2 SVGAGI. V dropped 9 bases and J dropped 3; count of bases not matched to a gene: 7. This CDR3 comprises 15 residues. CDR3 region: CASREGLAGVYEQYV. The CDR3 bases are TGTGCCAGTCGGGAGGGACTAGCGGGGGTCTACGAGCAGTACGTC.

The rearrangement uses TRBV29-1 and TRBJ2-5; 9 bases match TRBD1. J was trimmed by 4 bases and V by 4 bases; bases with no gene match: 4. The CDR3 runs to 13 residues. The germline V gene has CDR1 SQVTM and CDR2 ANQGSEA. The CDR3 is CSVVQGAGETQYF. In DNA, the CDR3 is TGCAGCGTTGTACAGGGGGCGGGAGAGACCCAGTACTTC.

V and J are TRBV27 and TRBJ2-7; D possibly corresponds to TRBD2 (6 bases). V lost 2 bases and J 3 bases, leaving 14 bases between the germline ends. Germline V gene lookup returns CDR1 MNHEY and CDR2 SMNVEV (reference sequence). The CDR3 is 15 amino acids. CDR3 protein: CASSLAQPGLYEQYV. The CDR3 coding sequence is TGTGCCAGCAGTTTAGCCCAGCCGGGACTCTACGAGCAGTACGTC.

The chain employs TRBV19 and TRBJ1-6; 8 nucleotides align to TRBD1. CDR1 and CDR2 from the germline V gene are LNHDA and SQIVND (reference sequence). CDR3 length: 14 amino acids. V lost 7 bases and J lost 9; bases outside the gene matches: 8. CDR3 nucleotide sequence: TGTGCCAGTACCCTGGACAGGGTAACTTCACCCCTCCACTTT. Protein product: CASTLDRVTSPLHF. The whole variable domain, remainder taken from reference TRBV19 and TRBJ1-6, is DGGITQSPKYLFRKEGQNVTLSCEQNLNHDAMYWYRQDPGQGLRLIYYSQIVNDFQKGDIAEGYSVSREKKESFPLTVTSAQKNPTAFYLCASTLDRVTSPLHFGNGTRLTVT.

This clone was picked up one time. V is TRBV13 and J is TRBJ2-3; 10 bases match TRBD2. This CDR3 region has 20 residues. The V segment lost 2 bases and the J segment 0 bases; nucleotides outside the gene matches: 14. CDR1 PRHDT and CDR2 FYEKMQ come from the germline V gene (reference sequence). The DNA of the CDR3 is TGTGCCAGCAGCTTATTAGGAACCCGACTAGCGGGCACTAGCACAGATACGCAGTATTTT. Its protein is CASSLLGTRLAGTSTDTQYF.

The CDR3, as DNA: TGTGCCAGCACCCCCCAAGGGACAGTGGACTATAGCAATCAGCCCCAGCATTTT. Its protein is CASTPQGTVDYSNQPQHF. The chain employs TRBV6-4 and TRBJ1-5; TRBD1 agrees at 7 bases. Germline CDR1 and CDR2: MRHNA and SNTAGT. This CDR3 has 18 residues. The V and J ends lost 7 bases and 0 bases, in that order; junction bases with no gene match: 15.

This chain links TRBV6-1 with TRBJ1-1; possible D gene TRBD1, 6 bases. In germline, CDR1 is MNHNS, CDR2 SASEGT. The ends were cut back, 4 bases at V and 4 bases at J, with 13 bases in the middle. CDR3 size: 14 residues. CDR3 sequence (DNA): TGTGCCAGCAGTGTCACAGGGACCACCACTGAAGCTTTCTTT. Translating gives CASSVTGTTTEAFF.

The chain carries TRBV5-1 and TRBJ1-1; TRBD1 might be the D (5 bases). Trimming stripped 0 bases from V and 5 bases from J, with 5 bases between. This CDR3 has 12 residues. CDR1 and CDR2 (germline): SGHRS, YFSETQ. As DNA, the CDR3 is TGCGCCAGCAGCTTGGAGGGGACTGAAGCTTTCTTT. This encodes CASSLEGTEAFF.

The rearrangement links TRBV4-1 to TRBJ1-3; D is unclear. This CDR3 spans 17 amino acids. V was pared by 1 base and J by 4 bases, with 17 bases between. The germline V gene has CDR1 MGHRA and CDR2 YSYEKL. The CDR3, as DNA: TGCGCCAGCAGCCAAGCCATCATGGCCCTTCTCGGAAACACCATATATTTT. Translating gives CASSQAIMALLGNTIYF.

The chain recombines TRBV4-2 with TRBJ2-3; 13 nucleotides match TRBD2. The CDR3 runs 18 residues. CDR1 and CDR2 from the germline V gene are LGHNA and YNFKEQ. V trimming: 6 bases; J trimming: 3 bases; junction bases outside the gene matches: 12. CDR3: CASSLGTSGKGGTDTQYF. The CDR3 DNA sequence: TGTGCCAGCAGTCTAGGGACTAGCGGGAAAGGGGGGACAGATACGCAGTATTTT.

The chain recombines TRBV28 with TRBJ2-2, with 7 bases that match TRBD1. The CDR3 is 14 amino acids. Germline V gives CDR1 MDHEN, CDR2 SYDVKM. The J segment lost 3 bases and the V segment lost 6 bases, leaving 4 bases of the junction unmatched. CDR3 sequence: CASRMTGYTGELFF. CDR3 DNA sequence: TGTGCCAGCAGGATGACAGGGTACACCGGGGAGCTGTTTTTT.

The V gene is TRBV5-1, the J gene TRBJ2-1, with 7 bases fitting TRBD1. Germline V gives CDR1 SGHRS, CDR2 YFSETQ. CDR3 length: 15 amino acids. V lost 4 bases and J lost 2; bases outside the gene matches: 6. This CDR3 is CASSGDRVAYNEQFF. Written as DNA, the CDR3 is TGCGCCAGCAGCGGCGACAGGGTGGCCTACAATGAGCAGTTCTTC.

V usage is TRBV6-1 and J usage is TRBJ1-1; D may be TRBD1 (5 bases). The germline CDR1 and CDR2 sequences are MNHNS and SASEGT. The V end was cut by 1 base, the J end by 4 bases, with 13 bases between. This CDR3 is built from 15 residues. Here the CDR3 reads CASSEEAGGGTEAFF. The DNA of the CDR3 is TGTGCCAGCAGTGAAGAGGCGGGCGGGGGCACTGAAGCTTTCTTT.

The V gene is TRBV6-1, the J gene TRBJ1-1; the D gene is possibly TRBD1 (5 bases). The CDR3 runs to 12 residues. V lost 8 bases and J 8 bases, leaving 15 bases between the germline ends. Per germline, CDR1 MNHNS and CDR2 SASEGT. The CDR3 is CASWGSRQEAFF. In DNA form, the CDR3 reads TGTGCCAGCTGGGGCAGTAGACAGGAAGCTTTCTTT.

This clone has a single count. This chain uses TRBV4-1 with TRBJ2-5, with D possibly TRBD2 on 6 matching bases. Germline-derived CDR1 and CDR2 are MGHRA and YSYEKL. The CDR3 loop spans 16 amino acids. V lost 1 base, J lost 4 bases, and 16 bases lay in between. The DNA of the CDR3 is TGCGCCAGCAGCCAAGTATTAGCGGAGGGCCCAGAGACCCAGTACTTC. Residues: CASSQVLAEGPETQYF.

The chain uses TRBV27 and TRBJ2-3, with TRBD2 identical over 11 bases. The V segment lost 4 bases and the J segment 2 bases; nucleotides outside the gene matches: 5. The germline V gene encodes CDR1 MNHEY and CDR2 SMNVEV (reference sequence). This CDR3 has 16 amino acids. CDR3 sequence (DNA): TGTGCCAGCAGTTGGTCTAGCGGGGGGCACACAGATACGCAGTATTTT. Translation gives CASSWSSGGHTDTQYF.

The rearrangement uses TRBV5-1 and TRBJ2-1; D unresolved. V gave up 3 bases and J gave up 7 bases, with 8 bases separating them. This CDR3 has 12 residues. Looked up from germline, CDR1 is SGHRS and CDR2 is YFSETQ. As DNA, the CDR3 is TGCGCCAGCAGCTCCTTGTTTAATGAGCAGTTCTTC. It yields the protein CASSSLFNEQFF.

V and J are TRBV6-1 and TRBJ2-7; TRBD1 matches at 9 bases. The trim removed 6 bases at V and 0 bases at J, leaving 6 bases unmatched. Germline CDR1 and CDR2: MNHNS and SASEGT. This CDR3 is built from 15 residues. For the CDR3, the DNA is TGTGCCAGCAGAGCCGACAGGGGGTCCTCCTACGAGCAGTACTTC. Amino acid sequence: CASRADRGSSYEQYF.

The V gene is TRBV4-3, the J gene TRBJ1-3; D ambiguous. CDR3 length equals 16 residues. The germline CDR1 and CDR2 sequences are LGHNA and YSLEER. V lost 0 bases, J lost 1 base, and 10 bases lay in between. The DNA of the CDR3 is TGCGCCAGCAGCCAAGATCCCGGCGGATCTGGAAACACCATATATTTT. This gives the protein CASSQDPGGSGNTIYF.

The chain uses TRBV16 and TRBJ2-1; D is perhaps TRBD2 (5 bases). V was trimmed by 5 bases and J by 4 bases, leaving 12 bases between them. The CDR3 runs 14 residues. Germline V lookup: CDR1 KGHSY, CDR2 FQNENV. The CDR3, as DNA: TGTGCCAGCAGCACATCCGGGATATACAATGAGCAGTTCTTC. This sequence encodes CASSTSGIYNEQFF.

The chain links TRBV18 to TRBJ2-7; D is uncertain. The CDR3 is 14 residues long. The V end was cut by 0 bases, the J end by 2 bases, with 8 bases between. From germline, CDR1 is KGHSH and CDR2 LQKENI. CDR3 coding DNA: TGTGCCAGCTCACCACCTGCAGGAACCTACGAGCAGTACTTC. Amino acid sequence: CASSPPAGTYEQYF.

This clone was seen once. V usage is TRBV30 and J usage is TRBJ2-7; a possible D gene is TRBD1 (6 bases). Germline V gene data show CDR1 as GTSNPN and CDR2 as SVGIG (reference sequence). Trimming removed 8 bases at V and 6 bases at J, with 20 bases between. CDR3 length: 13 residues. CDR3 nucleotide sequence: TGTGCCGGAAATACAGTGGGGGCCCCCGAGCAGTACGTC. As protein: CAGNTVGAPEQYV.

This clone was detected once. The rearrangement links TRBV10-2 to TRBJ1-1; 8 nucleotides align to TRBD1. Germline CDR1 reads WSHSY; CDR2 reads SAAADI. Germline trimming cut 3 bases from V and 4 bases from J; bases unmatched to any gene: 1. The CDR3 has 13 residues. As DNA, the CDR3 is TGCGCCAGCAGTGAACAGGGGGGCACTGAAGCTTTCTTT. Protein: CASSEQGGTEAFF.

The chain employs TRBV6-4 and TRBJ1-5; 9 bases are shared with TRBD1. CDR3 length: 15 amino acids. The V and J ends lost 7 bases and 0 bases, in that order; junction bases with no gene match: 4. Germline loops: CDR1 MRHNA, CDR2 SNTAGT. The CDR3 loop is CASIGDRDSNQPQHF. The CDR3 DNA is TGTGCCAGCATCGGGGACAGGGATAGCAATCAGCCCCAGCATTTT.

V gene TRBV5-1 combines with J gene TRBJ2-7; 7 positions match TRBD1. Germline CDR1 reads SGHRS; CDR2 reads YFSETQ. The CDR3 has 13 residues. J was trimmed by 5 bases and V by 5 bases; bases with no gene match: 7. In nucleotides, the CDR3 is TGCGCCAGCAGAAGGGACAGTGAAGACGAGCAGTACGTC. Encoded protein: CASRRDSEDEQYV.

V gene TRBV27 combines with J gene TRBJ1-2; 7 nucleotides agree with TRBD1. This CDR3 spans 13 amino acids. With 3 bases clipped from V and 4 bases from J, the junction kept 2 bases outside the gene matches. Per germline, CDR1 MNHEY and CDR2 SMNVEV (reference sequence). The CDR3 DNA sequence: TGTGCCAGCAGTTTCCGGGACAGCTATGGCTACACCTTC. This gives the protein CASSFRDSYGYTF.

The count of this clone is one. This sequence joins TRBV11-2 and TRBJ2-7, with TRBD2 as a possible D gene (5 bases). The germline CDR1 and CDR2 sequences are SGHAT and FQNNGV. The CDR3 is 13 amino acids. Trimming left V 0 bases short and J 3 bases short, with 6 bases between. DNA for the CDR3: TGTGCCAGCAGCTTAGAGGCGGGCTACGAGCAGTACTTC. As protein: CASSLEAGYEQYF.

This clone was recorded once. Other DNA sequences in the sample encode the same CDR3. This rearrangement joins TRBV27 to TRBJ2-1; 10 bases agree with TRBD2. Trimming at V came to 6 bases and at J to 5 bases, leaving 10 bases not matched to a gene. The CDR3 runs 16 residues. CDR1 and CDR2 (germline): MNHEY, SMNVEV (reference sequence). The CDR3 bases are TGTGCCAGCAGCCCCACTCGGACTAGCGGTAACAATGAGCAGTTCTTC. It yields the protein CASSPTRTSGNNEQFF.

The V call is TRBV5-4, the J call TRBJ2-5, with D uncertain. The CDR3 spans 13 residues. Per the germline V gene, CDR1 is SGHNT and CDR2 is YYREEE (reference sequence). Trimming removed 0 bases from V and 5 bases from J, with 8 bases in between. In DNA form, the CDR3 reads TGTGCCAGCAGCTTGGCGAGCTCGGAGACCCAGTACTTC. It codes for CASSLASSETQYF.

V is TRBV5-1 and J is TRBJ2-3; 8 bases are a match to TRBD1. Germline trimming cut 4 bases from V and 4 bases from J; bases unmatched to any gene: 11. The germline CDR1 and CDR2 sequences are SGHRS and YFSETQ. This CDR3 comprises 16 residues. The CDR3 is CASSTGRQGRSDTQYF. The CDR3 nucleotides are TGCGCCAGCAGCACAGGCCGACAGGGGAGGTCAGATACGCAGTATTTT.